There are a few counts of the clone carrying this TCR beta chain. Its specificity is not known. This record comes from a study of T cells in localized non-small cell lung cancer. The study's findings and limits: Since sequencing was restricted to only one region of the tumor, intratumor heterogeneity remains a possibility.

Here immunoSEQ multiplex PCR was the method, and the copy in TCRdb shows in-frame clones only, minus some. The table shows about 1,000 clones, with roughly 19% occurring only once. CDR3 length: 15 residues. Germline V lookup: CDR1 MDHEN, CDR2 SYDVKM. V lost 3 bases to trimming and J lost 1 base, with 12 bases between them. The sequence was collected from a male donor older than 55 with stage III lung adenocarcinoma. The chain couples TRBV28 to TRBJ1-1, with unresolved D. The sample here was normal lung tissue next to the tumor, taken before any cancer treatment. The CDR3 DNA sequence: TGTGCCAGCAGTTTGGGGATGAGTGGGAACACTGAAGCTTTCTTT. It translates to CASSLGMSGNTEAFF.